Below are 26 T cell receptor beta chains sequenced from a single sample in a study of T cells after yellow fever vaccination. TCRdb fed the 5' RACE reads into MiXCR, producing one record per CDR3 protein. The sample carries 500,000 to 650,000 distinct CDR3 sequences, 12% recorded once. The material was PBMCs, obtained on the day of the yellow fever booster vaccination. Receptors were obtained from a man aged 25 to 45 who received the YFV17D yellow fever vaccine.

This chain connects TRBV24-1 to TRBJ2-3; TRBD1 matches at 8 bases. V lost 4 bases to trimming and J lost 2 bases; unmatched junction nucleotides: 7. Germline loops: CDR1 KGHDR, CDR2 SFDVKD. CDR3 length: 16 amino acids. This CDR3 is CATSDPGQATTDTQYF. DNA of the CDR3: TGTGCCACCAGTGACCCGGGACAGGCGACCACAGATACGCAGTATTTT.

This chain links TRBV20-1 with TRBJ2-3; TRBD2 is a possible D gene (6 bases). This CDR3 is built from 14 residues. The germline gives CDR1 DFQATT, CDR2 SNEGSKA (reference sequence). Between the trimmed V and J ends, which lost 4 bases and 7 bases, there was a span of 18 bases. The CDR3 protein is CSAKPAGGDNTQYF. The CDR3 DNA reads TGCAGTGCTAAACCGGCTGGCGGGGATAATACGCAGTATTTT.

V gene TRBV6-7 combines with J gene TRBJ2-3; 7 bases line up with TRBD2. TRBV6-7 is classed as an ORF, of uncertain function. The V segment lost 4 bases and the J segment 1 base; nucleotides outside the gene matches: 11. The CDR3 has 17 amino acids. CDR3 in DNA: TGTGCCAGCAGTTCCCCAGGCCAGCGGGGTTGCACAGATACGCAGTATTTT. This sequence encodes CASSSPGQRGCTDTQYF.

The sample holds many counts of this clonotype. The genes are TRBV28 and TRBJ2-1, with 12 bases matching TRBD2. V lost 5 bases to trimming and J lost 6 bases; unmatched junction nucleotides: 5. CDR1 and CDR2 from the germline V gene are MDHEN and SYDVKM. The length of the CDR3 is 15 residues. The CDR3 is CASSRRLAGVNEQFF. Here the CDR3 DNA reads TGTGCCAGCAGTCGCCGACTAGCGGGAGTCAATGAGCAGTTCTTC.

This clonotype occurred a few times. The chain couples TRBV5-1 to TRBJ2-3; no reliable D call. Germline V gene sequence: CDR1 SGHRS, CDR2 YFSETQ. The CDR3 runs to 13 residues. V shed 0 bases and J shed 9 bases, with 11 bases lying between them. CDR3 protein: CASSLELASTQYF. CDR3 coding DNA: TGCGCCAGCAGCTTGGAACTTGCGTCAACGCAGTATTTT. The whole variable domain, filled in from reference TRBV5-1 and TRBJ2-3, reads KAGVTQTPRYLIKTRGQQVTLSCSPISGHRSVSWYQQTPGQGLQFLFEYFSETQRNKGNFPGRFSGRQFSNSRSEMNVSTLELGDSALYLCASSLELASTQYFGPGTRLTVL.

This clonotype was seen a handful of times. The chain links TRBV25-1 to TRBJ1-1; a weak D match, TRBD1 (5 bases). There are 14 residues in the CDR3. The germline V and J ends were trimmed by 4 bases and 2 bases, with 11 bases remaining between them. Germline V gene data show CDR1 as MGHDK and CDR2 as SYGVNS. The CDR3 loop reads CASSARDGNTEAFF. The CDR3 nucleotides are TGTGCCAGCAGTGCTCGGGACGGTAACACTGAAGCTTTCTTT.

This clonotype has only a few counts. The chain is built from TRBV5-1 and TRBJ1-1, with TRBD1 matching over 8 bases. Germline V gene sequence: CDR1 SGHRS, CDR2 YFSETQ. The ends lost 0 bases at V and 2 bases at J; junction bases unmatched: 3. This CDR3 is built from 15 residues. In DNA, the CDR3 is TGCGCCAGCAGCTTGGGCGGGACAGGCAACACTGAAGCTTTCTTT. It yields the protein CASSLGGTGNTEAFF. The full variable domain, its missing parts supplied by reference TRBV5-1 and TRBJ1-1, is KAGVTQTPRYLIKTRGQQVTLSCSPISGHRSVSWYQQTPGQGLQFLFEYFSETQRNKGNFPGRFSGRQFSNSRSEMNVSTLELGDSALYLCASSLGGTGNTEAFFGQGTRLTVV.

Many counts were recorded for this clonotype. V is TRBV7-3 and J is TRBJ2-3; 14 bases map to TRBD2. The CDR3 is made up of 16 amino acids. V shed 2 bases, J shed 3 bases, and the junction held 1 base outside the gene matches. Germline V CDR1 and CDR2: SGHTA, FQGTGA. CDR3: CASSLGLAGGTDTQYF. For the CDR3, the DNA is TGTGCCAGCAGCTTAGGACTAGCGGGAGGTACAGATACGCAGTATTTT.

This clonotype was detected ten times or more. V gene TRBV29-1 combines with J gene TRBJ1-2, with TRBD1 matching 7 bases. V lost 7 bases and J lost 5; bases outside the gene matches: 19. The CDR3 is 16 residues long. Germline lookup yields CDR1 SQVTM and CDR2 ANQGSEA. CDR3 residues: CSAQGETGQLTYGYTF. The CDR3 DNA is TGCAGCGCCCAGGGGGAAACGGGACAGCTGACTTATGGCTACACCTTC.

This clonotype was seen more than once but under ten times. CDR3 nucleotide sequence: TGTGCCAGCACGGTGGCGGGAGTTGAAGAGCAGTACTTC. This sequence encodes CASTVAGVEEQYF. The V call is TRBV28, the J call TRBJ2-7; 7 bases line up with TRBD2. CDR1 and CDR2 (germline): MDHEN, SYDVKM. This CDR3 has 13 amino acids. V shed 7 bases, J shed 7 bases, and the junction held 10 bases outside the gene matches. The full variable domain, in which reference TRBV28 and TRBJ2-7 provide the parts outside the CDR3, is DVKVTQSSRYLVKRTGEKVFLECVQDMDHENMFWYRQDPGLGLRLIYFSYDVKMKEKGDIPEGYSVSREKKERFSLILESASTNQTSMYLCASTVAGVEEQYFGPGTRLTVT.

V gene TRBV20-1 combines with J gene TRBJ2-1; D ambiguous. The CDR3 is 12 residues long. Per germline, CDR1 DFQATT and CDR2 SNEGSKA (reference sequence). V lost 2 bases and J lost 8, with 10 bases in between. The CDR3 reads CSARLSSDEQFF. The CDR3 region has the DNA TGCAGTGCTAGACTTAGTTCCGATGAGCAGTTCTTC.

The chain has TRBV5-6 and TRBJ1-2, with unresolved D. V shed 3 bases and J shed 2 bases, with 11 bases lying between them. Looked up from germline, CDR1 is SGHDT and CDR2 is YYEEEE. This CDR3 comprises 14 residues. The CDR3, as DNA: TGTGCCAGCAGCTCTCTAGGACTCAACTATGGCTACACCTTC. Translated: CASSSLGLNYGYTF.

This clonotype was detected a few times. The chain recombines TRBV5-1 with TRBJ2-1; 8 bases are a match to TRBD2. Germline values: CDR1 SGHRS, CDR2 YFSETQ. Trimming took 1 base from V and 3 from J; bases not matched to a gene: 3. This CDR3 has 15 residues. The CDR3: CASSLLREVYNEQFF. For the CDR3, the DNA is TGCGCCAGCAGCTTGTTGCGGGAGGTCTACAATGAGCAGTTCTTC.

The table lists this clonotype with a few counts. The CDR3 DNA reads TGCAGCGTTGAAGACACAAACACTCAGGGGGCTTACAATGAGCAGTTCTTC. Translating it yields CSVEDTNTQGAYNEQFF. This chain joins TRBV29-1 and TRBJ2-1, with 8 bases lining up with TRBD1. The ends lost 0 bases at V and 4 bases at J; junction bases unmatched: 11. The CDR3 length is 17 residues. From germline, CDR1 is SQVTM and CDR2 ANQGSEA.

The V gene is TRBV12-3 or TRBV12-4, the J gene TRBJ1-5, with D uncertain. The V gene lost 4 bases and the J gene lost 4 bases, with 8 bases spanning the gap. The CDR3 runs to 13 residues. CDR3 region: CASSSPLNQPQHF. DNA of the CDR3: TGTGCCAGCAGTTCTCCCTTAAATCAGCCCCAGCATTTT.

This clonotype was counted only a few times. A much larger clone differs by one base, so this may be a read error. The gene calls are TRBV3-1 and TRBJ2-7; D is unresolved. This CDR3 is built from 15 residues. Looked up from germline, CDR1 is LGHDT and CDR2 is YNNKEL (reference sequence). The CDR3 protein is CASCQVGFPSYEQYF. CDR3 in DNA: TGTGCCAGCTGCCAAGTCGGATTCCCATCCTACGAGCAGTACTTC.

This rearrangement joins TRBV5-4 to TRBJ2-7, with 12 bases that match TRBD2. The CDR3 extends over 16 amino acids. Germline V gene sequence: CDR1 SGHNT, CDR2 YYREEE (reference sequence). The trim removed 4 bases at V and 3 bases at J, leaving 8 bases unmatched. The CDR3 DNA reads TGTGCCAGCAGCGCAGCTGGACTAGCGGGAAACTACGAGCAGTACTTC. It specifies CASSAAGLAGNYEQYF. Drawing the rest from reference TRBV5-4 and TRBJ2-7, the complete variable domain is ETGVTQSPTHLIKTRGQQVTLRCSSQSGHNTVSWYQQALGQGPQFIFQYYREEENGRGNFPPRFSGLQFPNYSSELNVNALELDDSALYLCASSAAGLAGNYEQYFGPGTRLTVT.

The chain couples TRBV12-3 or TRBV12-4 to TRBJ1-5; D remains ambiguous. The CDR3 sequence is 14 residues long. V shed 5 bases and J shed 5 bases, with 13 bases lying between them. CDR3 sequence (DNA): TGTGCCAGCAGTCCCCTTCAGGAGGATCAGCCCCAGCATTTT. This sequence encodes CASSPLQEDQPQHF.

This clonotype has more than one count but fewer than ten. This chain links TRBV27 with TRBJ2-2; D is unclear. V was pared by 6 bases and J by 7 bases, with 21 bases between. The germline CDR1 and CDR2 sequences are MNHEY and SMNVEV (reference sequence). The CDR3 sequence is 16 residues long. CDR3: CASSLIWATIGGELFF. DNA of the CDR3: TGTGCCAGCAGCCTAATCTGGGCCACAATTGGCGGGGAGCTGTTTTTT.

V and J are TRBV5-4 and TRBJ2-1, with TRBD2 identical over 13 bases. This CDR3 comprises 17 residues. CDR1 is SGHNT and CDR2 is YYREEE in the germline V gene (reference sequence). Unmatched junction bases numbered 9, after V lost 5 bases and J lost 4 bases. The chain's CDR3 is CASRILGTSGTYNEQFF. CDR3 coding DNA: TGTGCCAGCAGAATCTTGGGGACTAGCGGGACGTACAATGAGCAGTTCTTC.

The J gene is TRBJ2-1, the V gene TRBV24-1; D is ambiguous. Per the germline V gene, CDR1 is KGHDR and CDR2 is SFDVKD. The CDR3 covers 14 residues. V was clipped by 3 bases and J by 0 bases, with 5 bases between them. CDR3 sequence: CATSDASSYNEQFF. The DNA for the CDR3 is TGTGCCACCAGTGATGCCAGCTCCTACAATGAGCAGTTCTTC.

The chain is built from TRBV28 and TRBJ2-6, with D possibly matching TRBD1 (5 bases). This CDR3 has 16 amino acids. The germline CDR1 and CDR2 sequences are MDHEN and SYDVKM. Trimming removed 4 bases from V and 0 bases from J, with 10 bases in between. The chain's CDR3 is CASSSRQRSGANVLTF. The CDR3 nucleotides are TGTGCCAGCAGTTCCAGACAGCGCTCTGGGGCCAACGTCCTGACTTTC.

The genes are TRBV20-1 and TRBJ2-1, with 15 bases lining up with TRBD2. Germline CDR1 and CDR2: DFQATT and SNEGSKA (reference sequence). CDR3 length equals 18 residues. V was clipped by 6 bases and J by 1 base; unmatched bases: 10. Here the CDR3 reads CSAEGRGTSGRSYNEQFF. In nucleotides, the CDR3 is TGCAGTGCCGAAGGGAGGGGGACTAGCGGGAGGTCCTACAATGAGCAGTTCTTC.

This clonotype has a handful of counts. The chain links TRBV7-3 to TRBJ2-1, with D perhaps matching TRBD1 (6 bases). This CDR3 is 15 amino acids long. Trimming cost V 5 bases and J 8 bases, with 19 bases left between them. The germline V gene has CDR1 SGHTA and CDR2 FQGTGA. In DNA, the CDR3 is TGTGCCAGCAGCCTGAGTGGGGGCGAGTACCATGAGCAGTTCTTC. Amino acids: CASSLSGGEYHEQFF.

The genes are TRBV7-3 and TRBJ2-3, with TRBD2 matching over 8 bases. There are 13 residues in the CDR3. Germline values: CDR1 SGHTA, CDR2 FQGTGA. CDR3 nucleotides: TGTGCAAGCGGGAGAGGGGCGGTAGATACGCAGTATTTT. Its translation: CASGRGAVDTQYF.

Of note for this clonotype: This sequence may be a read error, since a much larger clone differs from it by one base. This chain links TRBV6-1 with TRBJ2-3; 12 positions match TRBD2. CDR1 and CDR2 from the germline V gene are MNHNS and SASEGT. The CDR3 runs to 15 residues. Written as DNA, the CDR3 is TGTGCCAGCAGTCCGACTAGCGGGAGCACAGATACGCAGTGTTTT. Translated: CASSPTSGSTDTQCF.